The 9 T cell receptor beta chains reported below all come from one sample, sequenced in a study of cytomegalovirus exposure and HLA in healthy donors. Data came from immunoSEQ multiplex PCR; TCRdb stores just in-frame clones and leaves some out. The data contain some 120,000 clones, 85% to 90% of them singletons. The sequenced material came from PBMCs. All receptors derive from a woman in her thirties in good health and CMV-seronegative.

The chain couples TRBV7-2 to TRBJ2-2, with D possibly matching TRBD2 (6 bases). The CDR3 loop spans 15 amino acids. Germline assignment: CDR1 SGHTA and CDR2 FQGNSA. V shed 5 bases and J shed 2 bases, with 12 bases lying between them. CDR3 bases: TGTGCCAGCAGCCCTGGAGGGCTCAACACCGGGGAGCTGTTTTTT. It is translated as CASSPGGLNTGELFF.

For the CDR3, the DNA is TGTGCCAGCAGCTTAGACGGTGGGCACGAGACCCAGTACTTC. Translated, it gives CASSLDGGHETQYF. The rearrangement uses TRBV11-2 and TRBJ2-5; D call uncertain. V shed 0 bases and J shed 5 bases, with 10 bases lying between them. CDR3 length: 14 residues. The germline V gene has CDR1 SGHAT and CDR2 FQNNGV.

This chain joins TRBV19 and TRBJ1-5, with 9 bases identical to TRBD1. The CDR3 length is 16 residues. The germline V gene has CDR1 LNHDA and CDR2 SQIVND (reference sequence). V shed 4 bases and J 6 bases; nucleotides not matched to a gene: 10. CDR3 DNA sequence: TGTGCCAGTAGTACTCCACAGGGGGCGCACGGTCAGCCCCAGCATTTT. The encoded protein is CASSTPQGAHGQPQHF.

V and J are TRBV10-3 and TRBJ1-4; the match to TRBD1 covers 11 bases. V shed 6 bases, J shed 0 bases, and the junction held 0 bases outside the gene matches. This CDR3 comprises 15 residues. The germline CDR1 and CDR2 sequences are ENHRY and SYGVKD. The CDR3 protein is CAIRGQGATNEKLFF. The CDR3 nucleotides read TGTGCCATCAGGGGACAGGGGGCAACTAATGAAAAACTGTTTTTT.

This clone was counted once. The chain has TRBV28 and TRBJ2-7; 7 nucleotides agree with TRBD2. The V gene's germline CDR1 is MDHEN and CDR2 SYDVKM. CDR3 size: 16 residues. V lost 3 bases to trimming and J lost 2 bases; unmatched junction nucleotides: 10. This chain's CDR3 is CASSFGDLGGAYEQYF. CDR3 nucleotide sequence: TGTGCCAGCAGTTTTGGGGATCTTGGGGGGGCCTACGAGCAGTACTTC. Based on the CDR3 plus reference TRBV28 and TRBJ2-7, the full variable domain is DVKVTQSSRYLVKRTGEKVFLECVQDMDHENMFWYRQDPGLGLRLIYFSYDVKMKEKGDIPEGYSVSREKKERFSLILESASTNQTSMYLCASSFGDLGGAYEQYFGPGTRLTVT.

The chain links TRBV5-1 to TRBJ2-7; D call uncertain. Germline V gene data show CDR1 as SGHRS and CDR2 as YFSETQ. V dropped 1 base and J dropped 2 bases, with 10 bases sitting between them. CDR3 length equals 14 residues. The CDR3 DNA sequence: TGCGCCAGCAGCTTGAAAACAGAACCCTACGAGCAGTACTTC. This gives the protein CASSLKTEPYEQYF. Full variable domain (outside the CDR3, taken from reference TRBV5-1 and TRBJ2-7): KAGVTQTPRYLIKTRGQQVTLSCSPISGHRSVSWYQQTPGQGLQFLFEYFSETQRNKGNFPGRFSGRQFSNSRSEMNVSTLELGDSALYLCASSLKTEPYEQYFGPGTRLTVT.

V and J are TRBV19 and TRBJ2-7; 9 nucleotides match TRBD1. CDR1 and CDR2 (germline): LNHDA, SQIVND (reference sequence). The CDR3 length is 15 residues. V lost 2 bases, J lost 6 bases, and 8 bases stayed unmatched. The CDR3 reads CASSISGQGFSEQYF. CDR3 in DNA: TGTGCCAGTAGTATATCGGGACAGGGATTCTCCGAGCAGTACTTC.

The chain carries TRBV7-2 and TRBJ2-7; D may be TRBD2 (5 bases). This CDR3 is built from 13 residues. V was pared by 5 bases and J by 7 bases, with 15 bases between. In germline, CDR1 is SGHTA, CDR2 FQGNSA. The chain's CDR3 is CASSLFLASEQYF. The CDR3 nucleotides are TGTGCCAGCAGCCTCTTCCTAGCTTCAGAGCAGTACTTC. Together with reference TRBV7-2 and TRBJ2-7, the CDR3 gives the full variable domain: GAGVSQSPSNKVTEKGKDVELRCDPISGHTALYWYRQSLGQGLEFLIYFQGNSAPDKSGLPSDRFSAERTGGSVSTLTIQRTQQEDSAVYLCASSLFLASEQYFGPGTRLTVT.

The chain combines TRBV27 with TRBJ2-7; 7 bases are a match to TRBD1. Per germline, CDR1 MNHEY and CDR2 SMNVEV (reference sequence). The CDR3 covers 14 residues. V lost 8 bases to trimming and J lost 2 bases; unmatched junction nucleotides: 9. CDR3 region: CASVSRQGTYEQYF. The CDR3 DNA follows: TGTGCCAGCGTCTCCAGACAGGGCACCTACGAGCAGTACTTC.